This T cell receptor (beta chain) is drawn from a study of CD8+CD57+ T cells in acquired aplastic anemia. From germline, CDR1 is SQVTM and CDR2 ANQGSEA. This CDR3 comprises 13 residues. V lost 4 bases, J lost 5 bases, and 14 bases lay in between. The template used for profiling TCR beta VDJ and CDR3 was genomic DNA. TCRdb analysed the reads with MiXCR anew, one entry per CDR3 protein. The sample consists of more than 150,000 distinct CDR3 sequences, approximately 50% of them appearing once. This clonotype has more than one count but fewer than ten. As yet, its antigen is unknown. Patients chosen for sequencing had CD8+CD57+ cells that had expanded, as shown by flow cytometry. Regarding the study as a whole: It was found that more than 25 CD8+ CDR3 sequences were shared between patients and controls.

Sequencing used sorted CD4+, CD8+, or CD8+CD57+ T cells (not recorded which) from PBMCs. This chain uses TRBV29-1 with TRBJ1-2, with a tentative D call TRBD1 (6 bases). The origin of this receptor is a human donor with aplastic anemia. The CDR3 protein is CSVGLGTMYGYTF. CDR3 sequence (DNA): TGCAGCGTTGGGCTGGGGACAATGTATGGCTACACCTTC.